The 22 T cell receptor beta chains presented below share a single source sample, sequenced in a study of blood T cell repertoires in COVID-19. The method was immunoSEQ multiplex PCR; TCRdb's version includes in-frame clones alone and lacks a portion of them. The sample includes 300,000 to 350,000 clones, about 91% of them seen just once. Sample: peripheral blood. These receptors were collected from a woman aged 25 to 45 with COVID-19, enrolled during active disease.

This chain joins TRBV28 and TRBJ2-1, with 9 bases fitting TRBD1. The CDR3 spans 16 residues. V dropped 3 bases and J dropped 8; count of bases not matched to a gene: 11. Per germline, CDR1 MDHEN and CDR2 SYDVKM. Here the CDR3 reads CASSLLGTGTHDEQFF. The CDR3 coding sequence is TGTGCCAGCAGTTTGTTGGGGACAGGGACTCACGATGAGCAGTTCTTC. The full variable domain, its missing parts supplied by reference TRBV28 and TRBJ2-1, is DVKVTQSSRYLVKRTGEKVFLECVQDMDHENMFWYRQDPGLGLRLIYFSYDVKMKEKGDIPEGYSVSREKKERFSLILESASTNQTSMYLCASSLLGTGTHDEQFFGPGTRLTVL.

Only one count was recorded for this clone. This sequence joins TRBV3-1 (or the pseudogene TRBV3-2) and TRBJ2-1, with 8 bases matching TRBD2. V trimming: 2 bases; J trimming: 5 bases; junction bases outside the gene matches: 5. Germline CDR1 LGHDT, CDR2 YNNKEL (reference sequence). This CDR3 comprises 15 residues. CDR3 sequence reads: CASSQRGGGNNEQFF. CDR3 DNA sequence: TGTGCCAGCAGCCAACGGGGCGGGGGGAACAATGAGCAGTTCTTC.

This chain links TRBV27 with TRBJ2-2; tentatively, D is TRBD2 (7 bases). The germline V and J ends were trimmed by 6 bases and 5 bases, with 13 bases remaining between them. The CDR3 covers 14 residues. Germline CDR1 and CDR2: MNHEY and SMNVEV (reference sequence). The CDR3 loop reads CASRRGGRTGELFF. Here the CDR3 DNA reads TGTGCCAGCAGGAGGGGGGGAAGGACCGGGGAGCTGTTTTTT.

This clone was observed once. The rearrangement joins TRBV4-3 to TRBJ1-1, with 9 bases that match TRBD1. Germline V gene data show CDR1 as LGHNA and CDR2 as YSLEER. The CDR3 spans 16 residues. Germline trimming cut 1 base from V and 0 bases from J; bases unmatched to any gene: 3. The CDR3 region is CASSQATGGLNTEAFF. CDR3 coding DNA: TGCGCCAGCAGCCAAGCAACAGGGGGCCTGAACACTGAAGCTTTCTTT.

This chain joins TRBV9 and TRBJ2-2; TRBD2 is a possible D gene (6 bases). The CDR3 sequence is 13 residues long. V lost 3 bases and J lost 6, with 9 bases in between. Per the germline V gene, CDR1 is SGDLS and CDR2 is YYNGEE. DNA of the CDR3: TGTGCCAGCAGCGCGCCGGGGGCCGGGGAGCTGTTTTTT. Amino acids: CASSAPGAGELFF.

The chain links TRBV10-3 to TRBJ1-2; tentatively, D is TRBD1 (5 bases). Germline V gives CDR1 ENHRY, CDR2 SYGVKD. The CDR3 runs 14 residues. Trimming shortened V by 4 bases and J by 4 bases, and 13 bases separated the two germline ends. CDR3 coding DNA: TGTGCCATCAGTGGGGGTCGGCAGGGCTATGGCTACACCTTC. Translation: CAISGGRQGYGYTF.

The rearrangement joins TRBV12-5 to TRBJ1-5; D remains unclear. The CDR3 is 11 residues long. V lost 6 bases to trimming and J lost 4 bases, with 4 bases between them. Germline assignment: CDR1 LGHNT and CDR2 FRNRAP. CDR3 in amino acids: CASGANQPQHF. CDR3 nucleotide sequence: TGTGCTAGTGGGGCAAATCAGCCCCAGCATTTT.

In its sample, this clone was seen a few times. The CDR3 sequence is CASSFGQYNSPLHF. CDR3 sequence (DNA): TGTGCCAGCAGCTTTGGACAGTATAATTCACCCCTCCACTTT. The chain links TRBV7-8 to TRBJ1-6, with D possibly matching TRBD1 (6 bases). CDR3 length: 14 amino acids. Trimming pared 3 bases from V and 4 bases from J, leaving 7 bases between. CDR1 and CDR2 (germline): SGHVS, FQNEAQ.

The chain links TRBV19 to TRBJ1-3, with TRBD1 matching over 8 bases. Germline V lookup: CDR1 LNHDA, CDR2 SQIVND (reference sequence). Trimming cost V 6 bases and J 3 bases; bases outside gene matches: 10. The length of the CDR3 is 16 residues. The CDR3 loop is CASSTLPGGFGNTIYF. DNA for the CDR3: TGTGCCAGTAGCACACTCCCAGGGGGCTTTGGAAACACCATATATTTT.

This rearrangement joins TRBV28 to TRBJ1-5, with TRBD1 matching 10 bases. The germline V gene encodes CDR1 MDHEN and CDR2 SYDVKM. J gave up 9 bases and V 4 bases, and 6 bases lay outside the gene matches. The CDR3 length is 14 residues. The CDR3 DNA is TGTGCCAGCAGTTCCTGGACAGGGGGGTCGCCCCAGCATTTT. Translated, it gives CASSSWTGGSPQHF. The full variable domain, its missing parts supplied by reference TRBV28 and TRBJ1-5, is DVKVTQSSRYLVKRTGEKVFLECVQDMDHENMFWYRQDPGLGLRLIYFSYDVKMKEKGDIPEGYSVSREKKERFSLILESASTNQTSMYLCASSSWTGGSPQHFGDGTRLSIL.

The chain uses TRBV14 and TRBJ1-4, with a possible D match to TRBD1 (6 bases). The length of the CDR3 is 14 residues. Germline V gives CDR1 SGHDN, CDR2 FVKESK. The ends were cut back, 5 bases at V and 8 bases at J, with 15 bases in the middle. CDR3 coding DNA: TGTGCCAGCAGCAACACAGGGTTCAGGGAAAAACTGTTTTTT. It specifies CASSNTGFREKLFF.

The chain uses TRBV7-9 and TRBJ2-2; D unclear. Deletions cut 5 bases from V and 7 bases from J, with 11 bases between. The CDR3 extends over 13 amino acids. CDR1 and CDR2 from the germline V gene are SEHNR and FQNEAQ (reference sequence). CDR3 in DNA: TGTGCCAGCAGCCCGCGGAGAGGCGGGGAGCTGTTTTTT. It yields the protein CASSPRRGGELFF.

Details on this clone: Additional DNA sequences in this sample encode the identical CDR3. The chain uses TRBV5-1 and TRBJ2-1, with 9 bases identical to TRBD1. V trimming: 2 bases; J trimming: 3 bases; junction bases outside the gene matches: 3. CDR1 is SGHRS, CDR2 YFSETQ, per germline. CDR3 size: 15 residues. CDR3 sequence reads: CASSFRDRVYNEQFF. CDR3 sequence (DNA): TGCGCCAGCAGCTTCCGGGACAGGGTCTACAATGAGCAGTTCTTC.

The CDR3 sequence is CASSFGTGLSEQYV. CDR3 bases: TGTGCCAGCAGCTTCGGGACAGGGTTGAGCGAGCAGTACGTC. The chain has TRBV5-4 and TRBJ2-7; TRBD1 agrees at 9 bases. The CDR3 is 14 amino acids. Per the germline V gene, CDR1 is SGHNT and CDR2 is YYREEE (reference sequence). Losses at the gene ends were 2 bases for V and 6 bases for J; bases not matched to a gene: 6.

About this clone: An end of the junction differs from the germline gene, which may be a read error. This chain links TRBV7-7 with TRBJ2-5, with 11 bases identical to TRBD1. The germline gives CDR1 SSHAT, CDR2 FNYEAQ (reference sequence). The CDR3 has 16 amino acids. The CDR3 sequence is CASSLGGQGAQETQYF. CDR3 nucleotides: TGTGCTAGCAGCTTAGGCGGACAGGGGGCTCAAGAGACCCAGTACTTC.

The gene calls are TRBV11-2 and TRBJ1-4, with TRBD1 as a possible D gene (5 bases). From germline, CDR1 is SGHAT and CDR2 FQNNGV. V was clipped by 1 base and J by 4 bases, with 7 bases between them. This CDR3 is 14 amino acids long. This CDR3 reads CASSLAGFNEKLFF. Written as DNA, the CDR3 is TGTGCCAGCAGCTTAGCAGGGTTTAATGAAAAACTGTTTTTT.

The chain carries TRBV28 and TRBJ2-5; D uncertain. This CDR3 is 12 amino acids long. Germline CDR1 and CDR2: MDHEN and SYDVKM. Trimming left V 4 bases short and J 5 bases short, with 8 bases between. The CDR3 sequence: CASSSNFETQYF. CDR3 nucleotides: TGTGCCAGCAGTTCAAACTTCGAGACCCAGTACTTC.

The rearrangement links TRBV30 to TRBJ2-1; D perhaps matches TRBD2 (6 bases). The length of the CDR3 is 14 residues. With 6 bases removed from V and 1 base from J, the gap between germline ends came to 13 bases. The V gene's germline CDR1 is GTSNPN and CDR2 SVGIG (reference sequence). CDR3 DNA: TGTGCCTGTCCATCAAGCGGGTCCTACAATGAGCAGTTCTTC. Translated, it gives CACPSSGSYNEQFF. The full variable domain, in which reference TRBV30 and TRBJ2-1 provide the parts outside the CDR3, is SQTIHQWPATLVQPVGSPLSLECTVEGTSNPNLYWYRQAAGRGLQLLFYSVGIGQISSEVPQNLSASRPQDRQFILSSKKLLLSDSGFYLCACPSSGSYNEQFFGPGTRLTVL.

The rearrangement uses TRBV5-1 and TRBJ2-2; 9 bases align to TRBD2. This CDR3 region has 17 residues. Germline CDR1 and CDR2: SGHRS and YFSETQ. V lost 2 bases to trimming and J lost 1 base; unmatched junction nucleotides: 6. DNA for the CDR3: TGCGCCAGCAGCTTTACCAGTAGCGGGGGGAACACCGGGGAGCTGTTTTTT. It encodes CASSFTSSGGNTGELFF.

The chain is built from TRBV19 and TRBJ2-6; D possibly corresponds to TRBD2 (5 bases). This CDR3 region has 15 residues. Germline V gene data show CDR1 as LNHDA and CDR2 as SQIVND (reference sequence). V lost 7 bases and J 1 base, leaving 11 bases between the germline ends. The CDR3 reads CASKEERSGANVLTF. As DNA, the CDR3 is TGTGCCAGTAAGGAGGAACGGTCTGGGGCCAACGTCCTGACTTTC.

V gene TRBV30 combines with J gene TRBJ1-2, with a weak D call TRBD1 (5 bases). In germline, CDR1 is GTSNPN, CDR2 SVGIG (reference sequence). CDR3 length: 14 residues. The V end lost 2 bases, the J end lost 4 bases, and 14 bases lay between the germline ends. CDR3 sequence reads: CAWSPATAFYGYTF. The CDR3 DNA follows: TGTGCCTGGAGTCCGGCGACAGCCTTCTATGGCTACACCTTC.

The chain couples TRBV3-1 (or the pseudogene TRBV3-2) to TRBJ1-6; D perhaps matches TRBD1 (6 bases). The CDR3 totals 16 residues. V was clipped by 1 base and J by 10 bases, with 17 bases between them. Germline values: CDR1 LGHDT, CDR2 YNNKEL (reference sequence). CDR3 nucleotide sequence: TGTGCCAGCAGCCAAGCCGGGACGGGACAAGAATCACCCCTCCACTTT. It yields the protein CASSQAGTGQESPLHF.